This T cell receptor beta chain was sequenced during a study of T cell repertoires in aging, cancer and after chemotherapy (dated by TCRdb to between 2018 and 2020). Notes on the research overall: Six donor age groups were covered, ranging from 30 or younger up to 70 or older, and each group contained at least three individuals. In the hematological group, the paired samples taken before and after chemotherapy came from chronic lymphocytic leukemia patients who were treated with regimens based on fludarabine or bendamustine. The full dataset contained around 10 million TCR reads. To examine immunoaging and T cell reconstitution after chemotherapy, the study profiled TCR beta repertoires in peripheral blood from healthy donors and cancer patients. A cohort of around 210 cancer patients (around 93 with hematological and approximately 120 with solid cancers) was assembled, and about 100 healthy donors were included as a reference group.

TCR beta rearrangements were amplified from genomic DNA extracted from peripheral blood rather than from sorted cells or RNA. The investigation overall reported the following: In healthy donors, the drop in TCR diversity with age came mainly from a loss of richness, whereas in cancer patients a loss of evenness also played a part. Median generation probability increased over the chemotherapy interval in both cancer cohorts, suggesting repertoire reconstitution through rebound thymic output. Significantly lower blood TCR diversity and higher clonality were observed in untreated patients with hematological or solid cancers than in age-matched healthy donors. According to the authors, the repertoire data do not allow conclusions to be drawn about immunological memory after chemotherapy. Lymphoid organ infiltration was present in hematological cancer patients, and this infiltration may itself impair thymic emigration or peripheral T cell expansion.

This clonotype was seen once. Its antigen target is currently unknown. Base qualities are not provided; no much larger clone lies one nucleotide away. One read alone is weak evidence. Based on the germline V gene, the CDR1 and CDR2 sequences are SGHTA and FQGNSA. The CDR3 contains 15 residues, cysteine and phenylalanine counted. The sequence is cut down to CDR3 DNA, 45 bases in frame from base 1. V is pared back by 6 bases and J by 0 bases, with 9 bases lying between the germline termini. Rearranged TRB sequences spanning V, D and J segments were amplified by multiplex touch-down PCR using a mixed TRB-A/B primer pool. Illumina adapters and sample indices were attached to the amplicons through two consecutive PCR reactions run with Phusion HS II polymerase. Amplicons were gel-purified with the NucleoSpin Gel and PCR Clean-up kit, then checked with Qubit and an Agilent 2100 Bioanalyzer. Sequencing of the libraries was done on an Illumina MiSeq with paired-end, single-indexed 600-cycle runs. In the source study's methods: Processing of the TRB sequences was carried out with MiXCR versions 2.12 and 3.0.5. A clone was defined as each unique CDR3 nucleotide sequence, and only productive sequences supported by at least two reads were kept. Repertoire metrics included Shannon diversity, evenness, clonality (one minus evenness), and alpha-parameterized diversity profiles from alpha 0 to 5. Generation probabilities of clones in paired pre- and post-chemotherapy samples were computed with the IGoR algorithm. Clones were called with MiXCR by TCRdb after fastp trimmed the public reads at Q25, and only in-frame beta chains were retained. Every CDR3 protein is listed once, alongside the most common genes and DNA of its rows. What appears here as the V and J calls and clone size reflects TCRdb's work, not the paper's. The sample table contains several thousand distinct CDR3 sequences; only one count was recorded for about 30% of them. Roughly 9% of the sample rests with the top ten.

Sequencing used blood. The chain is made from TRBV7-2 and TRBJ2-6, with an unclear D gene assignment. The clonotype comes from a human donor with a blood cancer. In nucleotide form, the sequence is TGTGCCAGCAGTTTCGGCCTCTCTGGGGCCAACGTCCTGACTTTC. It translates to CASSFGLSGANVLTF. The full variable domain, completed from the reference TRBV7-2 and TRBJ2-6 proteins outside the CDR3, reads GAGVSQSPSNKVTEKGKDVELRCDPISGHTALYWYRQSLGQGLEFLIYFQGNSAPDKSGLPSDRFSAERTGGSVSTLTIQRTQQEDSAVYLCASSFGLSGANVLTFGAGSRLTVL.